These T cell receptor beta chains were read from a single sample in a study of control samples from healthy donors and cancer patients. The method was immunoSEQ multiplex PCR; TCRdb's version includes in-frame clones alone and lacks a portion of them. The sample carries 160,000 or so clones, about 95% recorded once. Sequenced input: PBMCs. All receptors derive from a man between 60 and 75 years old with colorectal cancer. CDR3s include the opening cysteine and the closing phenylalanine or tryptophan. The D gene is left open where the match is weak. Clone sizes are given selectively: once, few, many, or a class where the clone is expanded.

CDR3aa: CASSIGRGRGYTF; CDR3nt: TGTGCCAGTAGTATTGGTCGAGGTAGGGGCTACACCTTC; v_gene: TRBV19; d_gene: .; len: 13; abundance: .; j_gene: TRBJ1-2
CDR3aa: CASSSASPGQGAPEQYF; CDR3nt: TGTGCCAGTAGTAGCGCTTCACCGGGACAGGGGGCGCCCGAGCAGTACTTC; v_gene: TRBV19; d_gene: TRBD1; len: 17; abundance: .; j_gene: TRBJ2-7
CDR3aa: CASSTQEETQYF; CDR3nt: TGTGCCAGTAGTACCCAGGAAGAGACCCAGTACTTC; v_gene: TRBV19; d_gene: .; len: 12; abundance: .; j_gene: TRBJ2-5
CDR3aa: CASSYSRGSYEQYF; CDR3nt: TGTGCCAGCAGTTACTCGAGGGGGTCCTACGAGCAGTACTTC; v_gene: TRBV6-5; d_gene: .; len: 14; abundance: .; j_gene: TRBJ2-7
CDR3aa: CASSTPMVDDTEAFF; CDR3nt: TGTGCCAGCAGCACCCCTATGGTAGATGACACTGAAGCTTTCTTT; v_gene: TRBV28; d_gene: .; len: 15; abundance: .; j_gene: TRBJ1-1
CDR3aa: CASSISVLGAFTPYEQYF; CDR3nt: TGTGCCAGCAGCATTAGCGTCTTAGGGGCCTTCACTCCCTACGAGCAGTACTTC; v_gene: TRBV11-2; d_gene: .; len: 18; abundance: .; j_gene: TRBJ2-7
CDR3aa: CASSYSGPGQGYEQYF; CDR3nt: TGTGCCAGCAGTTACTCGGGGCCGGGACAGGGCTACGAGCAGTACTTC; v_gene: TRBV6-5; d_gene: TRBD1; len: 16; abundance: .; j_gene: TRBJ2-7
CDR3aa: CASSRPTSNYGYTF; CDR3nt: TGTGCCAGCAGCCGGCCGACAAGTAACTATGGCTACACCTTC; v_gene: TRBV13; d_gene: .; len: 14; abundance: .; j_gene: TRBJ1-2
CDR3aa: CASSERGGQGGKLFF; CDR3nt: TGTGCCAGCAGTGAAAGAGGAGGACAGGGTGGAAAACTGTTTTTT; v_gene: TRBV6-1; d_gene: TRBD1; len: 15; abundance: few; j_gene: TRBJ1-4
CDR3aa: CASSLVSAGQPQHF; CDR3nt: TGTGCCAGCTCACTGGTGTCAGCAGGTCAGCCCCAGCATTTT; v_gene: TRBV18; d_gene: .; len: 14; abundance: .; j_gene: TRBJ1-5
CDR3aa: CASRGQGSGANVLTF; CDR3nt: TGTGCCAGCAGGGGACAGGGGAGTGGGGCCAACGTCCTGACTTTC; v_gene: TRBV27; d_gene: TRBD1; len: 15; abundance: once; j_gene: TRBJ2-6
CDR3aa: CASSTSGNTIYF; CDR3nt: TGTGCCAGCAGTACCTCTGGAAACACCATATATTTT; v_gene: TRBV12-3/TRBV12-4; d_gene: .; len: 12; abundance: .; j_gene: TRBJ1-3
CDR3aa: CASRPRTGDSYEQYF; CDR3nt: TGTGCCAGCAGACCCAGGACAGGGGACTCCTACGAGCAGTACTTC; v_gene: TRBV7-9; d_gene: TRBD1; len: 15; abundance: once; j_gene: TRBJ2-7
CDR3aa: CATQRNRENTEAFF; CDR3nt: TGTGCCACGCAACGGAACAGGGAGAACACTGAAGCTTTCTTT; v_gene: TRBV5-4; d_gene: .; len: 14; abundance: .; j_gene: TRBJ1-1
CDR3aa: CASSMRQGGYEQYF; CDR3nt: TGTGCCAGCAGCATGCGACAGGGGGGCTACGAGCAGTACTTC; v_gene: TRBV9; d_gene: TRBD1; len: 14; abundance: few; j_gene: TRBJ2-7
CDR3aa: CASSQVRVGGSYNEQFF; CDR3nt: TGCGCCAGCAGCCAAGTGCGTGTGGGGGGGAGCTACAATGAGCAGTTCTTC; v_gene: TRBV4-3; d_gene: TRBD2; len: 17; abundance: .; j_gene: TRBJ2-1
CDR3aa: CASSLSQEWGEKKLFF; CDR3nt: TGCGCCAGCAGCTTGTCTCAAGAGTGGGGTGAAAAAAAACTGTTTTTT; v_gene: TRBV5-1; d_gene: .; len: 16; abundance: once; j_gene: TRBJ1-4
CDR3aa: CASSPLPGQGYSPLHF; CDR3nt: TGTGCCAGCAGCCCCCTCCCGGGACAGGGGTATTCACCCCTCCACTTT; v_gene: TRBV7-2; d_gene: TRBD1; len: 16; abundance: .; j_gene: TRBJ1-6
CDR3aa: CASSEWTGSNTGELFF; CDR3nt: TGCGCCAGCAGTGAGTGGACAGGGAGCAACACCGGGGAGCTGTTTTTT; v_gene: TRBV10-1; d_gene: TRBD1; len: 16; abundance: .; j_gene: TRBJ2-2
CDR3aa: CASSLSHQNTEAFF; CDR3nt: TGTGCCAGCAGCTTATCCCACCAGAACACTGAAGCTTTCTTT; v_gene: TRBV7-9; d_gene: .; len: 14; abundance: once; j_gene: TRBJ1-1
CDR3aa: CASSVRGQETQYF; CDR3nt: TGTGCCAGCAGCGTCCGGGGCCAAGAGACCCAGTACTTC; v_gene: TRBV7-9; d_gene: .; len: 13; abundance: once; j_gene: TRBJ2-5
CDR3aa: CATSSPGDSPLAVEQFF; CDR3nt: TGTGCCACCAGCAGCCCCGGGGACAGCCCCTTGGCGGTCGAGCAGTTCTTC; v_gene: TRBV15; d_gene: TRBD1; len: 17; abundance: .; j_gene: TRBJ2-1
CDR3aa: CASSLLGGTEAFF; CDR3nt: TGTGCCAGCAGTTTACTGGGTGGCACTGAAGCTTTCTTT; v_gene: TRBV12-3/TRBV12-4; d_gene: .; len: 13; abundance: .; j_gene: TRBJ1-1
CDR3aa: CASSDGGGVHLDTQYF; CDR3nt: TGTGCCAGCAGCGACGGGGGGGGCGTACACTTGGATACGCAGTATTTT; v_gene: TRBV6-6; d_gene: TRBD2; len: 16; abundance: .; j_gene: TRBJ2-3
CDR3aa: CASSEAGSQYGYTF; CDR3nt: TGTGCCAGCAGTGAAGCTGGGTCCCAATATGGCTACACCTTC; v_gene: TRBV6-1; d_gene: .; len: 14; abundance: .; j_gene: TRBJ1-2
CDR3aa: CASSFRDRDEKLFF; CDR3nt: TGCGCCAGCAGCTTCCGGGACAGGGATGAAAAACTGTTTTTT; v_gene: TRBV5-1; d_gene: TRBD1; len: 14; abundance: .; j_gene: TRBJ1-4
CDR3aa: CASSRGTEAFF; CDR3nt: TGTGCCAGCAGCAGGGGCACTGAAGCTTTCTTT; v_gene: TRBV5-6; d_gene: .; len: 11; abundance: .; j_gene: TRBJ1-1
CDR3aa: CASSDGAPGKSSLFF; CDR3nt: TGTGCCAGCAGTGACGGGGCCCCTGGAAAGAGTTCTCTGTTTTTT; v_gene: TRBV25-1; d_gene: .; len: 15; abundance: .; j_gene: TRBJ1-4
CDR3aa: CASSFGQFPYTQYF; CDR3nt: TGTGCCAGCAGCTTTGGACAGTTTCCCTATACGCAGTATTTT; v_gene: TRBV14; d_gene: .; len: 14; abundance: once; j_gene: TRBJ2-3
CDR3aa: CASSAQGQISYGYTF; CDR3nt: TGTGCCAGCAGCGCCCAGGGACAGATCTCCTATGGCTACACCTTC; v_gene: TRBV7-9; d_gene: TRBD1; len: 15; abundance: few; j_gene: TRBJ1-2
CDR3aa: CASSPGRPPEQYF; CDR3nt: TGTGCCAGCAGCCCGGGACGTCCCCCGGAGCAGTACTTC; v_gene: TRBV7-2; d_gene: .; len: 13; abundance: .; j_gene: TRBJ2-7
CDR3aa: CASSLGQGAYGYTF; CDR3nt: TGTGCCAGCAGCTTGGGACAGGGGGCGTATGGCTACACCTTC; v_gene: TRBV5-5; d_gene: TRBD1; len: 14; abundance: .; j_gene: TRBJ1-2
CDR3aa: CASSLSEEPDTQYF; CDR3nt: TGCGCCAGCAGCCTGTCCGAGGAGCCCGATACGCAGTATTTT; v_gene: TRBV4-1; d_gene: .; len: 14; abundance: .; j_gene: TRBJ2-3
CDR3aa: CASSLSYEQYF; CDR3nt: TGTGCCAGCAGCCTATCCTACGAGCAGTACTTC; v_gene: TRBV21-1; d_gene: .; len: 11; abundance: .; j_gene: TRBJ2-7
CDR3aa: CASSVVDRPTDTQYF; CDR3nt: TGTGCCAGCAGCGTAGTGGACAGGCCAACAGATACGCAGTATTTT; v_gene: TRBV9; d_gene: TRBD1; len: 15; abundance: .; j_gene: TRBJ2-3
CDR3aa: CASSLGRARDGYGYTF; CDR3nt: TGTGCCAGCAGCTTAGGGCGGGCGAGGGATGGCTATGGCTACACCTTC; v_gene: TRBV11-2; d_gene: .; len: 16; abundance: .; j_gene: TRBJ1-2
CDR3aa: CASSPPGQGIEQYF; CDR3nt: TGTGCCAGCAGTCCACCGGGACAGGGGATCGAGCAGTACTTC; v_gene: TRBV6-5; d_gene: TRBD1; len: 14; abundance: once; j_gene: TRBJ2-7
CDR3aa: CASAGGTVNTGELFF; CDR3nt: TGTGCCAGCGCGGGGGGGACAGTGAACACCGGGGAGCTGTTTTTT; v_gene: TRBV6-5; d_gene: TRBD2; len: 15; abundance: once; j_gene: TRBJ2-2
CDR3aa: CASRGLAGNTGELFF; CDR3nt: TGTGCCAGCAGGGGCCTAGCGGGGAACACCGGGGAGCTGTTTTTT; v_gene: TRBV6-5; d_gene: TRBD2; len: 15; abundance: .; j_gene: TRBJ2-2
CDR3aa: CASSPRPADNSPLHF; CDR3nt: TGCGCCAGCAGCCCCCGTCCGGCGGATAATTCACCCCTCCACTTT; v_gene: TRBV5-1; d_gene: .; len: 15; abundance: .; j_gene: TRBJ1-6
CDR3aa: CASSPGTGGGYTF; CDR3nt: TGCGCCAGCAGCCCTGGGACAGGGGGTGGCTACACCTTC; v_gene: TRBV5-1; d_gene: TRBD1; len: 13; abundance: .; j_gene: TRBJ1-2
CDR3aa: CAISVGGENTEAFF; CDR3nt: TGTGCCATCAGTGTTGGGGGGGAGAACACTGAAGCTTTCTTT; v_gene: TRBV10-3; d_gene: .; len: 14; abundance: .; j_gene: TRBJ1-1
CDR3aa: CASSSRDRSLSNTGELFF; CDR3nt: TGTGCCAGCAGTTCCCGTGACCGGTCCCTCTCGAACACCGGGGAGCTGTTTTTT; v_gene: TRBV6-2/TRBV6-3; d_gene: .; len: 18; abundance: .; j_gene: TRBJ2-2
CDR3aa: CASSPSSGGTDTQYF; CDR3nt: TGTGCCAGCTCACCGTCATCAGGGGGAACAGATACGCAGTATTTT; v_gene: TRBV18; d_gene: TRBD1; len: 15; abundance: .; j_gene: TRBJ2-3
CDR3aa: CAISDPGQPNSYEQYF; CDR3nt: TGTGCCATCAGCGACCCGGGACAGCCGAACTCCTACGAGCAGTACTTC; v_gene: TRBV10-3; d_gene: TRBD1; len: 16; abundance: .; j_gene: TRBJ2-7
CDR3aa: CASSSGQGSGNTIYF; CDR3nt: TGTGCCAGCAGCTCCGGACAGGGCTCTGGAAACACCATATATTTT; v_gene: TRBV11-3; d_gene: TRBD1; len: 15; abundance: .; j_gene: TRBJ1-3
CDR3aa: CASSNRREAFF; CDR3nt: TGTGCCAGCAGTAACCGGAGAGAAGCTTTCTTT; v_gene: TRBV12-3/TRBV12-4; d_gene: .; len: 11; abundance: .; j_gene: TRBJ1-1
CDR3aa: CASSADRGRDEQYF; CDR3nt: TGTGCCAGCAGTGCCGACAGGGGGCGTGACGAGCAGTACTTC; v_gene: TRBV25-1; d_gene: TRBD1; len: 14; abundance: .; j_gene: TRBJ2-7
CDR3aa: CASTQGWNQPQHF; CDR3nt: TGTGCCAGCACCCAGGGGTGGAATCAGCCCCAGCATTTT; v_gene: TRBV2; d_gene: .; len: 13; abundance: .; j_gene: TRBJ1-5
CDR3aa: CASTAGGRANEKLFF; CDR3nt: TGTGCCAGTACCGCAGGGGGAAGGGCTAATGAAAAACTGTTTTTT; v_gene: TRBV19; d_gene: TRBD1; len: 15; abundance: .; j_gene: TRBJ1-4
CDR3aa: CASSQLLADPSYEQYF; CDR3nt: TGCGCCAGCAGCCAACTTCTAGCGGATCCGTCCTACGAGCAGTACTTC; v_gene: TRBV4-1; d_gene: TRBD2; len: 16; abundance: .; j_gene: TRBJ2-7
CDR3aa: CASSDSRTGVGDGYTF; CDR3nt: TGCGCCAGCAGTGATAGTAGGACAGGGGTAGGGGATGGCTACACCTTC; v_gene: TRBV10-2; d_gene: TRBD1; len: 16; abundance: .; j_gene: TRBJ1-2